This paragraph covers one TCR beta chain sequence. This sample was taken from a study of cytomegalovirus exposure and HLA in healthy donors. Study details: In an early release, HLA-typed donors contributed some 82 million unique TCR sequences.

Germline lookup yields CDR1 MNHEY and CDR2 SMNVEV (reference sequence). The length of the CDR3 is 18 residues. Germline trimming cut 2 bases from V and 9 bases from J; bases unmatched to any gene: 16. The study ran its PCR with 60 Vbeta and 13 Jbeta primers. TCRdb's copy holds only in-frame clones and misses some; the assay was immunoSEQ multiplex PCR. The data contain a few hundred thousand clones, about 82% of them seen just once; the ten biggest clones take up approximately 2.8%. The gene calls are TRBV27 and TRBJ2-7, with 13 positions matching TRBD2. The sequenced material came from PBMCs. This TCR was sampled from a young man in good health and CMV-seronegative. The CDR3, as DNA: TGTGCCAGCAGTTTAAGGACCGGGACTAGCGGGGACCCAGCGGGGCAGTACTTC. Translation gives CASSLRTGTSGDPAGQYF.